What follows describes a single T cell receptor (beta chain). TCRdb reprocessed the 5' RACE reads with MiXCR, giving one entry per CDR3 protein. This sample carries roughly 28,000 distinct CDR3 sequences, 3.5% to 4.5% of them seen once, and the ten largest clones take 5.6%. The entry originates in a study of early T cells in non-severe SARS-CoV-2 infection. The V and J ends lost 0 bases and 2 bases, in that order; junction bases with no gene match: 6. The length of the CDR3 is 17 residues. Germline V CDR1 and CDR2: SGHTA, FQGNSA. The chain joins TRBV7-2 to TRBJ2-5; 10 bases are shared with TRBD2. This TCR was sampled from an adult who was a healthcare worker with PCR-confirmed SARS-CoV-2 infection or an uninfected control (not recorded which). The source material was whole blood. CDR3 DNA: TGTGCCAGCAGCTTAGCGGAAGCGGGGGGGCCTCAAGAGACCCAGTACTTC. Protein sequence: CASSLAEAGGPQETQYF.